This TCR beta chain originates from a study of identifying expanded T cells in peripheral blood. This table comes from immunoSEQ multiplex PCR, and its TCRdb copy is limited to in-frame clones, with some not included. The sample shows about 100,000 clones, 85% to 90% of them seen only once. Overall study results and limits: Variance in clone template counts between roughly 2-week samples significantly increased with total template count across all healthy donors. Approximately 1.1 clones differed between technical replicates, versus around 16 and 19 over time.

Trimming took 3 bases from V and 7 from J, leaving 15 bases between them. This CDR3 is 14 amino acids long. Looked up from germline, CDR1 is MDHEN and CDR2 is SYDVKM. Collection occurred without any documented infections or immune events in donors. In the case of this clone: Its cognate antigen is unknown.

The receptor's source is a person aged 18 to 70 in good health. Sequenced sample: blood. The chain joins TRBV28 to TRBJ1-1; D is undetermined. CDR3 protein: CASSLSQLGGEAFF. The CDR3 DNA sequence: TGTGCCAGCAGTTTGTCCCAGTTGGGTGGTGAAGCTTTCTTT.